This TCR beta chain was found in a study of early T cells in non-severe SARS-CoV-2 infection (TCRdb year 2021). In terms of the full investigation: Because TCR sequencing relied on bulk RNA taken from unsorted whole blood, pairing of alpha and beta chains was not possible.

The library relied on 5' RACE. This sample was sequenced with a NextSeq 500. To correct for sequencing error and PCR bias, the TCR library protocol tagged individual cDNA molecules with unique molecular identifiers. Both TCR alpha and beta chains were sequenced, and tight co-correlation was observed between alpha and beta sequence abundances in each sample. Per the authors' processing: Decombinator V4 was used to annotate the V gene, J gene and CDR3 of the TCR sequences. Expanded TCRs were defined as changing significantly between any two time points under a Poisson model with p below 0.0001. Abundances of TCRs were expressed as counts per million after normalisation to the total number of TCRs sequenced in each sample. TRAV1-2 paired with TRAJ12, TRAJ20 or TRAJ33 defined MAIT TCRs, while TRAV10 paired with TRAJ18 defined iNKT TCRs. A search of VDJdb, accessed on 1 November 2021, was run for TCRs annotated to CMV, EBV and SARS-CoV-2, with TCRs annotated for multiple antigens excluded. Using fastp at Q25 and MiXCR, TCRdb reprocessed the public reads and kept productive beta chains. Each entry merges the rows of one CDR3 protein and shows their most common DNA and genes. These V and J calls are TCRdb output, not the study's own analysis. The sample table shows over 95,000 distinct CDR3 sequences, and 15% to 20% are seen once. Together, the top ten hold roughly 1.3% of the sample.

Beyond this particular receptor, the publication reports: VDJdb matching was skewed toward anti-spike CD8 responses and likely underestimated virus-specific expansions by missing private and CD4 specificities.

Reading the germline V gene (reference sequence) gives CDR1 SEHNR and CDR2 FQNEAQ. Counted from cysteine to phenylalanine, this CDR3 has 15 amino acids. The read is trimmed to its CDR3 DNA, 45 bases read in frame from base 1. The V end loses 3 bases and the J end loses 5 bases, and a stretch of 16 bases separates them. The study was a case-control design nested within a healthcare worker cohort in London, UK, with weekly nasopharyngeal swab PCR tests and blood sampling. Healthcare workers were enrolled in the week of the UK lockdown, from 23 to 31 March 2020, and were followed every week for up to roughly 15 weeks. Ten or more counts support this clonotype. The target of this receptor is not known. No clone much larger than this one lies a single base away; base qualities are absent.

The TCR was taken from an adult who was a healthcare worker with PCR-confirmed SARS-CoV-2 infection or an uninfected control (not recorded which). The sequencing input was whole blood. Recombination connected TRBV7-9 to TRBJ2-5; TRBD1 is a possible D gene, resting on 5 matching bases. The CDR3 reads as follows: CASSLGQAPLETQYF. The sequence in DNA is TGTGCCAGCAGCTTGGGGCAGGCGCCATTGGAGACCCAGTACTTC.